These 21 T cell receptor beta chains were all obtained from the same sample, sequenced in a study of control samples from healthy donors and cancer patients. Measured with immunoSEQ multiplex PCR; TCRdb has only the in-frame clones, and not every one. This repertoire shows just under 100,000 clones, approximately 95% found once; its top ten account for approximately 7.9%. The sample comprised blood. Receptors originate from a man between 18 and 35 years old in good health.

The chain is built from TRBV4-1 and TRBJ1-3; D not certain. The V gene's germline CDR1 is MGHRA and CDR2 YSYEKL. The CDR3 runs to 15 residues. Trimming left V 0 bases short and J 4 bases short, with 10 bases between. The CDR3 here is CASSQDPAEGNTIYF. CDR3 in DNA: TGCGCCAGCAGCCAAGATCCCGCAGAGGGAAACACCATATATTTT.

This clone showed up just once. The V gene is TRBV6-2 or TRBV6-3, the J gene TRBJ1-2, with a possible D match to TRBD1 (5 bases). V was clipped by 5 bases and J by 8 bases, with 18 bases between them. The V gene's germline CDR1 is MNHEY and CDR2 SVGEGT. This CDR3 spans 14 amino acids. This CDR3 is CASSTALAGQGYTF. The CDR3 DNA is TGTGCCAGCAGTACCGCTTTAGCGGGGCAAGGCTACACCTTC.

The rearrangement uses TRBV6-5 and TRBJ1-2; D not certain. The V end lost 3 bases, the J end lost 4 bases, and 12 bases lay between the germline ends. CDR1 is MNHEY and CDR2 is SVGAGI in the germline V gene. This CDR3 is built from 14 residues. The CDR3 bases are TGTGCCAGCAGTTATGGAGGGCTCGGCTATGGCTACACCTTC. Translating gives CASSYGGLGYGYTF.

V is TRBV9 and J is TRBJ2-1; TRBD1 matches 7 bases. Germline-derived CDR1 and CDR2 are SGDLS and YYNGEE. J gave up 0 bases and V 3 bases, and 9 bases lay outside the gene matches. CDR3 size: 17 residues. This CDR3 reads CASSAEQGSDSYNEQFF. CDR3 coding DNA: TGTGCCAGCAGCGCCGAACAGGGGAGTGACTCCTACAATGAGCAGTTCTTC.

The rearrangement uses TRBV29-1 and TRBJ2-7; 9 bases align to TRBD1. The CDR3 length is 12 residues. Germline V gives CDR1 SQVTM, CDR2 ANQGSEA. Trimming took 5 bases from V and 6 from J; bases not matched to a gene: 5. The CDR3 DNA reads as TGCAGCGTTCGGGACAGGGACCCCGAGCAGTACTTC. This sequence encodes CSVRDRDPEQYF.

The CDR3 reads CASSYGVSTGELFF. CDR3 nucleotide sequence: TGTGCCAGCAGTTACGGGGTTTCCACCGGGGAGCTGTTTTTT. The gene calls are TRBV6-5 and TRBJ2-2; D remains unclear. The CDR3 consists of 14 residues. V lost 2 bases to trimming and J lost 4 bases, with 8 bases between them. Germline CDR1 is MNHEY and CDR2 is SVGAGI.

This sequence joins TRBV2 and TRBJ2-1; a weak D match, TRBD2 (6 bases). This CDR3 region has 12 residues. Germline CDR1 is SNHLY and CDR2 is FYNNEI. V was cut by 2 bases and J by 8 bases, with 7 bases left in between. CDR3 protein: CASSELAHEQFF. DNA for the CDR3: TGTGCCAGCAGTGAACTAGCGCATGAGCAGTTCTTC.

The chain employs TRBV4-3 and TRBJ1-2, with 7 bases that match TRBD1. The CDR3 loop spans 16 amino acids. The V gene's germline CDR1 is LGHNA and CDR2 YSLEER. With 0 bases clipped from V and 6 bases from J, the junction kept 10 bases outside the gene matches. In nucleotides, the CDR3 is TGCGCCAGCAGCCAAGATCATACAGGGGCAGCTGATGGCTACACCTTC. Its translation is CASSQDHTGAADGYTF.

J is TRBJ2-3 and V is TRBV19, with D uncertain. V lost 3 bases and J lost 3, with 4 bases in between. CDR3 length equals 12 residues. From germline, CDR1 is LNHDA and CDR2 SQIVND (reference sequence). The CDR3 region is CASSIPTDTQYF. In DNA form, the CDR3 reads TGTGCCAGTAGTATCCCAACAGATACGCAGTATTTT.

This clone was detected only once. This chain joins TRBV20-1 and TRBJ2-7; D remains ambiguous. Trimming left V 6 bases short and J 4 bases short, with 10 bases between. Germline CDR1 DFQATT, CDR2 SNEGSKA (reference sequence). This CDR3 contains 11 residues. The CDR3 sequence is CSAYGPYEQYF. The CDR3 nucleotides read TGCAGTGCCTACGGGCCTTACGAGCAGTACTTC.

The chain uses TRBV30 and TRBJ2-1; TRBD1 is a possible D gene (6 bases). The CDR3 is made up of 15 amino acids. Trimming left V 3 bases short and J 0 bases short, with 12 bases between. From germline, CDR1 is GTSNPN and CDR2 SVGIG (reference sequence). The CDR3 region is CAWSPDSRSYNEQFF. As DNA, the CDR3 is TGTGCCTGGAGCCCGGACAGTCGCTCCTACAATGAGCAGTTCTTC.

This chain uses TRBV18 with TRBJ2-7; D remains ambiguous. Germline-derived CDR1 and CDR2 are KGHSH and LQKENI. There are 12 residues in the CDR3. V shed 10 bases and J shed 1 base, with 11 bases lying between them. CDR3 amino acids: CATTHDSYEQYF. The CDR3 DNA sequence: TGTGCCACCACCCACGATTCCTACGAGCAGTACTTC. The full variable domain, completed using reference TRBV18 and TRBJ2-7, is NAGVMQNPRHLVRRRGQEARLRCSPMKGHSHVYWYRQLPEEGLKFMVYLQKENIIDESGMPKERFSAEFPKEGPSILRIQQVVRGDSAAYFCATTHDSYEQYFGPGTRLTVT.

The J gene is TRBJ1-2, the V gene TRBV14, with TRBD1 matching over 7 bases. Germline V gene data show CDR1 as SGHDN and CDR2 as FVKESK. This CDR3 region has 15 residues. With 3 bases clipped from V and 2 bases from J, the junction kept 6 bases outside the gene matches. The CDR3 bases are TGTGCCAGCAGCCACCTTACAGGGGCCAACTATGGCTACACCTTC. Its translation is CASSHLTGANYGYTF.

The J gene is TRBJ2-2, the V gene TRBV27; possibly TRBD1 or TRBD2 for D (5 bases each). CDR1 and CDR2 (germline): MNHEY, SMNVEV (reference sequence). The CDR3 totals 13 residues. Trimming left V 8 bases short and J 4 bases short, with 11 bases between. The DNA of the CDR3 is TGTGCCAGCCGTAAGGGGAGCACCGGGGAGCTGTTTTTT. Translation gives CASRKGSTGELFF.

The chain has TRBV6-6 and TRBJ2-5, with 7 nucleotides matching TRBD1. In germline, CDR1 is MNHNY, CDR2 SVGAGI (reference sequence). With 7 bases clipped from V and 1 base from J, the junction kept 3 bases outside the gene matches. The length of the CDR3 is 13 residues. This CDR3 is CASMGTVQETQYF. The CDR3, as DNA: TGTGCCAGCATGGGGACAGTCCAAGAGACCCAGTACTTC.

This chain links TRBV10-3 with TRBJ2-1, with TRBD2 matching over 12 bases. From germline, CDR1 is ENHRY and CDR2 SYGVKD. This CDR3 spans 17 amino acids. V lost 11 bases to trimming and J lost 0 bases; unmatched junction nucleotides: 11. CDR3 residues: CASKGLAGLFSYNEQFF. CDR3 DNA sequence: TGTGCCTCCAAGGGACTAGCGGGCCTATTCTCCTACAATGAGCAGTTCTTC.

V is TRBV14 and J is TRBJ1-2; a weak D match, TRBD1 (5 bases). Germline V gene lookup returns CDR1 SGHDN and CDR2 FVKESK. V was cut by 2 bases and J by 2 bases, with 24 bases left in between. The CDR3 loop spans 19 amino acids. The CDR3 coding sequence is TGTGCCAGCAGCCAATTCTGGAAGATCAGAGGACACTCGAACTATGGCTACACCTTC. This encodes CASSQFWKIRGHSNYGYTF.

The genes are TRBV6-5 and TRBJ2-7, with TRBD1 as a possible D gene (6 bases). The CDR3 totals 11 residues. V was trimmed by 10 bases and J by 6 bases, leaving 13 bases between them. Looked up from germline, CDR1 is MNHEY and CDR2 is SVGAGI. The CDR3 DNA reads as TGTGCCACTAAACAGGGCCCCGAGCAGTACTTC. Translated, it gives CATKQGPEQYF.

This chain connects TRBV2 to TRBJ1-6, with D perhaps matching TRBD1 (6 bases). The CDR3 totals 16 residues. Germline V gene data show CDR1 as SNHLY and CDR2 as FYNNEI. Trimming took off 5 bases at V and 0 bases at J, with 11 bases between the two ends. CDR3 in DNA: TGTGCCAGCAGTAGGACAGAGAGCTCCTATAATTCACCCCTCCACTTT. It is translated as CASSRTESSYNSPLHF.

The genes are TRBV19 and TRBJ2-1; D is tentatively TRBD1 or TRBD2 (5 bases each). CDR3 length: 19 amino acids. V was shortened by 0 bases and J by 5 bases, with 23 bases between the two germline ends. From germline, CDR1 is LNHDA and CDR2 SQIVND (reference sequence). The CDR3 is CASSIDRRGEGQADNEQFF. For the CDR3, the DNA is TGTGCCAGTAGTATAGATCGTCGAGGGGAAGGGCAAGCTGACAATGAGCAGTTCTTC.

The chain carries TRBV6-1 and TRBJ1-3; 8 bases map to TRBD1. J lost 0 bases, V lost 4 bases, and 5 bases had no gene match. Germline-derived CDR1 and CDR2 are MNHNS and SASEGT. The CDR3 runs 16 residues. The CDR3 loop is CASSAPGQASGNTIYF. The CDR3 nucleotides are TGTGCCAGCAGTGCCCCGGGACAGGCCTCTGGAAACACCATATATTTT.